This T cell receptor (beta chain) emerged from a study of blood T cell repertoires in COVID-19. The germline V gene has CDR1 ENHRY and CDR2 SYGVKD. V lost 10 bases and J lost 6; bases outside the gene matches: 5. The CDR3 sequence is 13 residues long. Individuals drawn from 24 US areas were about 18 to 100 years old. The assay was immunoSEQ multiplex PCR, and TCRdb's table has in-frame clones only and misses some. Among some 400,000 clones listed, 75% to 90% were seen once. V usage is TRBV10-3 and J usage is TRBJ1-6; 8 positions agree with TRBD1. The source of this sequence is a young man who had recovered from COVID-19. The sample comprised PBMCs or T cells enriched from blood (not recorded which). Written as DNA, the CDR3 is TGTGCCAATCAGGGGGCTCTTAATTCACCCCTCCACTTT. Translated, it gives CANQGALNSPLHF.